The 26 T cell receptor beta chains presented below share a single source sample, sequenced in a study of beta chain features in type 1 diabetes. cDNA synthesis used the whole RNA isolate, giving expressed TCRB sequences. The protocol was immunoSEQ multiplex PCR, while the TCRdb copy is restricted to in-frame clones and leaves out a portion. The data hold under 450,000 clones, with around 16% observed a single time. Sequences were obtained from naive CD4+ T cells from blood. Receptors were obtained from a young woman in good health.

This clone has more than one count but fewer than ten. This chain links TRBV25-1 with TRBJ1-2, with 8 bases aligning to TRBD1. This CDR3 region has 14 residues. Germline-derived CDR1 and CDR2 are MGHDK and SYGVNS. V trimming: 7 bases; J trimming: 6 bases; junction bases outside the gene matches: 10. CDR3 sequence: CASTSPDRADGYTF. The CDR3 region has the DNA TGTGCCAGCACCTCCCCGGACAGGGCCGATGGCTACACCTTC.

The chain joins TRBV28 to TRBJ2-1; D not certain. There are 14 residues in the CDR3. The germline V gene encodes CDR1 MDHEN and CDR2 SYDVKM. The V end lost 5 bases, the J end lost 0 bases, and 8 bases lay between the germline ends. This CDR3 reads CASSGWSSYNEQFF. CDR3 DNA sequence: TGTGCCAGCAGTGGCTGGAGCTCCTACAATGAGCAGTTCTTC.

This clone has more than one count but fewer than ten. The chain is built from TRBV4-3 and TRBJ2-1; D possibly corresponds to TRBD1 (5 bases). The ends were cut back, 0 bases at V and 7 bases at J, with 25 bases in the middle. Germline-derived CDR1 and CDR2 are LGHNA and YSLEER. This CDR3 comprises 19 residues. The CDR3: CASSQEWAGPEVSGNEQFF. The CDR3, as DNA: TGCGCCAGCAGCCAAGAATGGGCAGGGCCCGAGGTGAGTGGAAATGAGCAGTTCTTC.

V gene TRBV7-2 combines with J gene TRBJ2-7; 8 bases are a match to TRBD2. This CDR3 is built from 15 residues. The V and J ends lost 5 bases and 2 bases, in that order; junction bases with no gene match: 8. Looked up from germline, CDR1 is SGHTA and CDR2 is FQGNSA. The CDR3 spells CASSRPLAGAYEQYF. The CDR3 nucleotides read TGTGCCAGCAGCCGCCCGCTAGCGGGCGCCTACGAGCAGTACTTC.

This clone was seen a single time. This chain uses TRBV11-2 with TRBJ1-2; D is unresolved. V shed 5 bases and J shed 6 bases, with 10 bases lying between them. Germline assignment: CDR1 SGHAT and CDR2 FQNNGV. The CDR3 is made up of 12 amino acids. CDR3 bases: TGTGCCAGCAGCAACGGCCGGGATGGCTACACCTTC. It yields the protein CASSNGRDGYTF.

The gene calls are TRBV30 and TRBJ2-5; TRBD1 matches at 8 bases. CDR1 and CDR2 from the germline V gene are GTSNPN and SVGIG (reference sequence). This CDR3 has 14 residues. With V trimmed by 6 bases and J by 2 bases, 8 bases remained unmatched. This CDR3 is CACPRQGWQETQYF. CDR3 coding DNA: TGTGCCTGCCCGCGACAGGGGTGGCAAGAGACCCAGTACTTC.

The J gene is TRBJ1-3, the V gene TRBV29-1, with D uncertain. CDR1 and CDR2 (germline): SQVTM, ANQGSEA. Trimming stripped 1 base from V and 1 base from J, with 8 bases between. The CDR3 extends over 14 amino acids. The CDR3 loop is CSVEGANSGNTIYF. The CDR3, as DNA: TGCAGCGTTGAAGGAGCCAATTCTGGAAACACCATATATTTT. Variable domain in full (rest from reference TRBV29-1 and TRBJ1-3): SAVISQKPSRDICQRGTSLTIQCQVDSQVTMMFWYRQQPGQSLTLIATANQGSEATYESGFVIDKFPISRPNLTFSTLTVSNMSPEDSSIYLCSVEGANSGNTIYFGEGSWLTVV.

This clone was seen a handful of times. This chain uses TRBV14 with TRBJ2-1, with TRBD2 as a possible D gene (6 bases). Germline-derived CDR1 and CDR2 are SGHDN and FVKESK. Trimming stripped 5 bases from V and 8 bases from J, with 16 bases between. This CDR3 contains 14 residues. CDR3 sequence (DNA): TGTGCCAGCAGCGCTAGCGTGCCTACGGATGAGCAGTTCTTC. This translates into CASSASVPTDEQFF.

In this sample, this clone turned up a few times. V and J are TRBV18 and TRBJ2-4; D possibly corresponds to TRBD1 (5 bases). Trimming cost V 4 bases and J 1 base, with 20 bases left between them. Germline V gene sequence: CDR1 KGHSH, CDR2 LQKENI. This CDR3 is 18 amino acids long. CDR3 loop: CASSRPTDPFRAKNIQYF. The DNA for the CDR3 is TGTGCCAGCTCACGACCGACAGACCCCTTTAGGGCCAAAAACATTCAGTACTTC.

The V call is TRBV7-9, the J call TRBJ2-5; no definite D call. The tail of the sequence fits TRBJ2-7 better, so the J call may be wrong. Germline CDR1 SEHNR, CDR2 FQNEAQ (reference sequence). This CDR3 is built from 11 residues. As DNA, the CDR3 is TGTGCCAGCAGGGCGGATTACGAGCAGTACTTC. As protein: CASRADYEQYF.

The V gene is TRBV18, the J gene TRBJ1-5, with TRBD1 as a possible D gene (5 bases). This CDR3 is 15 amino acids long. From germline, CDR1 is KGHSH and CDR2 LQKENI. Between the trimmed V and J ends, which lost 0 bases and 4 bases, there was a span of 10 bases. The CDR3 coding sequence is TGTGCCAGCTCACCACCTGACGGGGGGAATCAGCCCCAGCATTTT. It specifies CASSPPDGGNQPQHF. Drawing the rest from reference TRBV18 and TRBJ1-5, the complete variable domain is NAGVMQNPRHLVRRRGQEARLRCSPMKGHSHVYWYRQLPEEGLKFMVYLQKENIIDESGMPKERFSAEFPKEGPSILRIQQVVRGDSAAYFCASSPPDGGNQPQHFGDGTRLSIL.

V is TRBV11-2 and J is TRBJ2-1; 10 positions agree with TRBD1. This CDR3 is built from 14 residues. In germline, CDR1 is SGHAT, CDR2 FQNNGV. The V gene end was trimmed by 4 bases and the J gene end by 9 bases; junction bases not matched to a gene: 6. CDR3 nucleotide sequence: TGTGCCAGCAGCTCCCAGACAGGGGGCAGTGAGCAGTTCTTC. The encoded protein is CASSSQTGGSEQFF. Full variable domain (remainder filled in from reference TRBV11-2 and TRBJ2-1): EAGVAQSPRYKIIEKRQSVAFWCNPISGHATLYWYQQILGQGPKLLIQFQNNGVVDDSQLPKDRFSAERLKGVDSTLKIQPAKLEDSAVYLCASSSQTGGSEQFFGPGTRLTVL.

The V call is TRBV29-1, the J call TRBJ2-7; possible D gene TRBD2, 5 bases. The CDR3 contains 14 residues. V was cut by 4 bases and J by 1 base, with 14 bases left in between. CDR1 is SQVTM and CDR2 is ANQGSEA in the germline V gene. The CDR3 region has the DNA TGCAGCGTTGGGTCGCGAGGGCAATCCTACGAGCAGTACTTC. Protein: CSVGSRGQSYEQYF.

The chain combines TRBV29-1 with TRBJ2-7, with 9 bases that match TRBD2. V shed 3 bases, J shed 0 bases, and the junction held 3 bases outside the gene matches. Germline V gene data show CDR1 as SQVTM and CDR2 as ANQGSEA. The CDR3 has 14 residues. CDR3: CSVDSSGGSYEQYF. The DNA of the CDR3 is TGCAGCGTTGACAGTAGCGGGGGCTCCTACGAGCAGTACTTC.

J is TRBJ2-1 and V is TRBV29-1; 9 positions agree with TRBD2. After removal of 4 bases from V and 3 bases from J, the junction contained 1 base not matched to a gene. The length of the CDR3 is 13 residues. The germline CDR1 and CDR2 sequences are SQVTM and ANQGSEA. The CDR3 region is CSVVAGVYNEQFF. As DNA, the CDR3 is TGCAGCGTTGTAGCGGGAGTCTACAATGAGCAGTTCTTC.

Comments on this clone: The sample holds other DNA sequences that translate to the same CDR3. V is TRBV14 and J is TRBJ2-7; no clear D gene. V was pared by 0 bases and J by 4 bases, with 4 bases between. This CDR3 region has 12 residues. CDR1 SGHDN and CDR2 FVKESK come from the germline V gene. Here the CDR3 DNA reads TGTGCCAGCAGCCAAGATTCGTACGAGCAGTACTTC. Translated, it gives CASSQDSYEQYF.

This chain joins TRBV29-1 and TRBJ1-1, with D possibly TRBD1 on 5 matching bases. The CDR3 sequence is 16 residues long. Trimming removed 2 bases at V and 1 base at J, with 17 bases between. Per the germline V gene, CDR1 is SQVTM and CDR2 is ANQGSEA. CDR3 loop: CSVEFWGSHRNTEAFF. DNA for the CDR3: TGCAGCGTTGAATTTTGGGGCTCCCATAGGAACACTGAAGCTTTCTTT. Based on the CDR3 plus reference TRBV29-1 and TRBJ1-1, the full variable domain is SAVISQKPSRDICQRGTSLTIQCQVDSQVTMMFWYRQQPGQSLTLIATANQGSEATYESGFVIDKFPISRPNLTFSTLTVSNMSPEDSSIYLCSVEFWGSHRNTEAFFGQGTRLTVV.

This clone was observed a single time. The junction departs from the called germline gene at one end, perhaps through a read error. The V gene is TRBV28, the J gene TRBJ2-4; a weak D match, TRBD2 (6 bases). The CDR3 spans 14 residues. Germline V gene sequence: CDR1 MDHEN, CDR2 SYDVKM. The CDR3 coding sequence is TGTGCCAGCAGTTTATTCCATGTCCGGGGACTTAATGTTTTC. It translates to CASSLFHVRGLNVF.

This clone occurred a few times. The chain carries TRBV18 and TRBJ2-1; 12 bases fit TRBD2. Trimming took 3 bases from V and 3 from J; bases not matched to a gene: 3. This CDR3 is 16 amino acids long. Germline V gene sequence: CDR1 KGHSH, CDR2 LQKENI. This CDR3 is CASSPQTSGGYNEQFF. CDR3 coding DNA: TGTGCCAGCTCACCCCAGACTAGCGGGGGCTACAATGAGCAGTTCTTC.

This clone has more than one count but fewer than ten. The rearrangement uses TRBV4-1 and TRBJ2-1, with TRBD1 as a possible D gene (5 bases). Trimming shortened V by 6 bases and J by 4 bases, and 16 bases separated the two germline ends. This CDR3 has 15 residues. Germline CDR1 MGHRA, CDR2 YSYEKL. As DNA, the CDR3 is TGCGCCAGCAGTCTCAGCGAGTACAGGTACAATGAGCAGTTCTTC. Amino acid sequence: CASSLSEYRYNEQFF.

In its sample, this clone was seen a few times. The CDR3 DNA reads as TGCAGCGTTGTGGTAGGGGTTCCCTACGAGCAGTACTTC. This translates into CSVVVGVPYEQYF. This chain joins TRBV29-1 and TRBJ2-5; TRBD1 might be the D (5 bases). The J call could be wrong; TRBJ2-7 is a better fit for the DNA end. The length of the CDR3 is 13 residues. Germline CDR1 SQVTM, CDR2 ANQGSEA.

J is TRBJ2-1 and V is TRBV9; 9 bases align to TRBD2. CDR3 length: 15 residues. Germline V CDR1 and CDR2: SGDLS, YYNGEE. The V gene end was trimmed by 2 bases and the J gene end by 7 bases; junction bases not matched to a gene: 7. The CDR3 protein is CASSVGSGSGNEQFF. The CDR3 DNA sequence: TGTGCCAGCAGCGTTGGTAGCGGGAGCGGGAATGAGCAGTTCTTC. The variable domain in full, with the rest retrieved from reference TRBV9 and TRBJ2-1, is DSGVTQTPKHLITATGQRVTLRCSPRSGDLSVYWYQQSLDQGLQFLIQYYNGEERAKGNILERFSAQQFPDLHSELNLSSLELGDSALYFCASSVGSGSGNEQFFGPGTRLTVL.

The sample holds a few counts of this clone. This CDR3 is CASSLALAGVSSNEQFF. DNA of the CDR3: TGTGCCAGCAGCCTAGCACTAGCGGGGGTGTCTAGCAATGAGCAGTTCTTC. The chain joins TRBV4-2 to TRBJ2-1, with 11 nucleotides matching TRBD2. Looked up from germline, CDR1 is LGHNA and CDR2 is YNFKEQ. Germline trimming cut 4 bases from V and 6 bases from J; bases unmatched to any gene: 11. This CDR3 has 17 amino acids.

This clone occurred a few times. This rearrangement joins TRBV7-9 to TRBJ1-5; TRBD1 might be the D (5 bases). Germline CDR1 and CDR2: SEHNR and FQNEAQ (reference sequence). V was clipped by 9 bases and J by 0 bases, with 27 bases between them. The CDR3 consists of 19 residues. The CDR3 region has the DNA TGTGCCAGTACTAAAGGACAAGGTCCGTCCAGGAATAGCAATCAGCCCCAGCATTTT. It specifies CASTKGQGPSRNSNQPQHF.

There are a few counts of this clone. The J gene is TRBJ2-2, the V gene TRBV9, with 8 bases aligning to TRBD1. The CDR3 totals 14 residues. After removal of 5 bases from V and 7 bases from J, the junction contained 7 bases not matched to a gene. Germline values: CDR1 SGDLS, CDR2 YYNGEE. The CDR3 region has the DNA TGTGCCAGCAGAACGACAGGGGTTATCGGGGAGCTGTTTTTT. Its translation is CASRTTGVIGELFF.

The rearrangement links TRBV7-9 to TRBJ1-4; D is unresolved. CDR1 and CDR2 (germline): SEHNR, FQNEAQ (reference sequence). Deletions cut 0 bases from V and 8 bases from J, with 13 bases between. CDR3 length equals 15 residues. CDR3 residues: CASSLASGGSEKLFF. CDR3 nucleotides: TGTGCCAGCAGCTTAGCGTCGGGAGGCTCGGAAAAACTGTTTTTT.